One T cell receptor beta chain is described in this entry. Its specificity is unknown. These data belong to a study of OX40 agonist ivuxolimab in advanced cancers. Study results and limitations: CD8+ T cells showed, on average, more clonal expansion than CD4+ cells.

There are 17 residues in the CDR3. Trimming stripped 0 bases from V and 0 bases from J, with 15 bases between. The germline V gene encodes CDR1 SGHVS and CDR2 FQNEAQ. The data were produced by immunoSEQ multiplex PCR, yet TCRdb's version contains in-frame clones alone and is incomplete. The table includes about 30,000 clones, 80% to 90% detected once. The V and J genes are TRBV7-8 and TRBJ2-7; D remains unclear. Material: CD4+ or CD8+ T cells sorted from blood, obtained in a trial of the OX40 agonist ivuxolimab. The clonotype comes from an adult with an advanced solid tumor such as melanoma, head and neck, liver or kidney cancer. CDR3 nucleotide sequence: TGTGCCAGCAGCTTAGCGCCTCCCCCAACCGACTCCTACGAGCAGTACTTC. Amino acids: CASSLAPPPTDSYEQYF.